This is a list of T cell receptor beta chains from one sample in a study of OX40 agonist ivuxolimab in advanced cancers. Sequencing used immunoSEQ multiplex PCR; TCRdb keeps in-frame clones, though not all of them. The sample gives 60,000 to 90,000 clones, about 86% of which show up once; approximately 0.75% is in the top ten. Sequenced here: CD4+ or CD8+ T cells sorted from blood, sampled in a trial of the OX40 agonist ivuxolimab. The receptors derive from an adult with an advanced solid tumor such as melanoma, head and neck, liver or kidney cancer. Each CDR3 is given with its conserved first and last residue. Fields, in order: CDR3 length, J gene, D gene, V gene, clone size, CDR3 DNA, CDR3 protein. D genes are given only for firm matches. The size field is filled for only some rows; it gives once, few, many or a size class.

cdr3_length: 17; j_call: TRBJ1-4; d_call: -; v_call: TRBV18; clone_size: -; cdr3_nt: TGTGCCAGCTCACCTCCGGGACGCCTTATGTCCAATGAAAAACTGTTTTTT; cdr3_aa: CASSPPGRLMSNEKLFF
cdr3_length: 17; j_call: TRBJ2-3; d_call: TRBD1; v_call: TRBV25-1; clone_size: -; cdr3_nt: TGTGCCAGCAGTGAATCCCACGGACAGGGGGCGGGAGATACGCAGTATTTT; cdr3_aa: CASSESHGQGAGDTQYF
cdr3_length: 13; j_call: TRBJ1-1; d_call: -; v_call: TRBV30; clone_size: once; cdr3_nt: TGTGCCTGGGAGGAGGGGGAGGACACTGAAGCTTTCTTT; cdr3_aa: CAWEEGEDTEAFF
cdr3_length: 14; j_call: TRBJ1-1; d_call: TRBD1; v_call: TRBV10-3; clone_size: -; cdr3_nt: TGTGCCATCAGTGCGGGACAGCCTAACACTGAAGCTTTCTTT; cdr3_aa: CAISAGQPNTEAFF
cdr3_length: 13; j_call: TRBJ2-2; d_call: TRBD1; v_call: TRBV5-4; clone_size: once; cdr3_nt: TGTGCCGGACGACAGGGGGCTGCCGGGGAGCTGTTTTTT; cdr3_aa: CAGRQGAAGELFF
cdr3_length: 12; j_call: TRBJ2-7; d_call: -; v_call: TRBV5-4; clone_size: -; cdr3_nt: TGTGCCAGCAGCTATACACCTGGCGAGCAGTACTTC; cdr3_aa: CASSYTPGEQYF
cdr3_length: 13; j_call: TRBJ2-7; d_call: TRBD1; v_call: TRBV29-1; clone_size: -; cdr3_nt: TGCAGCGTTGACTCAGGGGGCATCTACGAGCAGTACTTC; cdr3_aa: CSVDSGGIYEQYF
cdr3_length: 14; j_call: TRBJ2-3; d_call: -; v_call: TRBV6-6; clone_size: -; cdr3_nt: TGTGCCAGCAGGGCCGGGCCCGACACAGATACGCAGTATTTT; cdr3_aa: CASRAGPDTDTQYF
cdr3_length: 16; j_call: TRBJ2-3; d_call: TRBD2; v_call: TRBV7-2; clone_size: once; cdr3_nt: TGTGCCAGCAGCCCAGGTGCGGGAGCGGACACAGATACGCAGTATTTT; cdr3_aa: CASSPGAGADTDTQYF
cdr3_length: 13; j_call: TRBJ2-1; d_call: -; v_call: TRBV11-2; clone_size: -; cdr3_nt: TGTGCCAGCAGCTTAACTAGATCCAATGAGCAGTTCTTC; cdr3_aa: CASSLTRSNEQFF
cdr3_length: 13; j_call: TRBJ2-3; d_call: -; v_call: TRBV5-4; clone_size: -; cdr3_nt: TGTGCCAGCAGCTCTCCCGGGACAGATACGCAGTATTTT; cdr3_aa: CASSSPGTDTQYF
cdr3_length: 16; j_call: TRBJ1-4; d_call: -; v_call: TRBV23-1; clone_size: -; cdr3_nt: TGCGCCAGCAGTCTCGACAGGACTCCAACTAATGAAAAACTGTTTTTT; cdr3_aa: CASSLDRTPTNEKLFF
cdr3_length: 15; j_call: TRBJ2-5; d_call: -; v_call: TRBV18; clone_size: -; cdr3_nt: TGTGCCAGCTCACCTTCATCAGAAGTCCGGGAGACCCAGTACTTC; cdr3_aa: CASSPSSEVRETQYF
cdr3_length: 14; j_call: TRBJ1-1; d_call: TRBD1; v_call: TRBV10-3; clone_size: -; cdr3_nt: TGTGCCATCAGTCGACAGGGCCCGAACACTGAAGCTTTCTTT; cdr3_aa: CAISRQGPNTEAFF
cdr3_length: 14; j_call: TRBJ2-5; d_call: -; v_call: TRBV7-7; clone_size: -; cdr3_nt: TGTGCTAGCAGCTTGGCAGGATCCGAAGAGACCCAGTACTTC; cdr3_aa: CASSLAGSEETQYF
cdr3_length: 15; j_call: TRBJ1-3; d_call: -; v_call: TRBV6-5; clone_size: -; cdr3_nt: TGTGCCAGCAGCCCTTGGAATCTCGGGGGAAACACCATATATTTT; cdr3_aa: CASSPWNLGGNTIYF
cdr3_length: 15; j_call: TRBJ2-2; d_call: -; v_call: TRBV11-3; clone_size: -; cdr3_nt: TGTGCCAGCAGCCCGGGGGCGGGTTACTCCGGGGAGCTGTTTTTT; cdr3_aa: CASSPGAGYSGELFF
cdr3_length: 12; j_call: TRBJ1-2; d_call: -; v_call: TRBV28; clone_size: -; cdr3_nt: TGTGCCCTGGGGGGGACAACCTATGGCTACACCTTC; cdr3_aa: CALGGTTYGYTF
cdr3_length: 15; j_call: TRBJ2-1; d_call: TRBD2; v_call: TRBV7-2; clone_size: -; cdr3_nt: TGTGCCAGCAGCACAGGACTAGCGGGGAACAATGAGCAGTTCTTC; cdr3_aa: CASSTGLAGNNEQFF
cdr3_length: 18; j_call: TRBJ2-1; d_call: TRBD1; v_call: TRBV14; clone_size: -; cdr3_nt: TGTGCCAGCAGCCAAGAAGTCCCTCAGGGGGCTTACAGGGGTGAGCAGTTCTTC; cdr3_aa: CASSQEVPQGAYRGEQFF
cdr3_length: 15; j_call: TRBJ2-7; d_call: TRBD1; v_call: TRBV23-1; clone_size: -; cdr3_nt: TGCGCCAGCAGTCACGGGGGACAGGGGGTCCACGAGCAGTACTTC; cdr3_aa: CASSHGGQGVHEQYF
cdr3_length: 12; j_call: TRBJ1-5; d_call: -; v_call: TRBV19; clone_size: few; cdr3_nt: TGTGCCAGTAGTGCCCCTGGGTGGCCCCAGCATTTT; cdr3_aa: CASSAPGWPQHF
cdr3_length: 11; j_call: TRBJ1-1; d_call: -; v_call: TRBV6-6; clone_size: -; cdr3_nt: TGTGCCACCTCCAGGGCCACTGAAGCTTTCTTT; cdr3_aa: CATSRATEAFF